This TCR beta chain was found in a study of STAT5B mutations in CD4+ large granular lymphocyte leukemia (dated by TCRdb to between 2020 and 2023). For the study in its entirety: Among the healthy controls, the CDR3 'QG' motif was associated with a particular HLA allele. The study compared the TCRbeta repertoires of patients with CD4+ T-cell large granular lymphocyte leukemia against those of healthy blood donors. Flow cytometry performed on FACSCanto II or FACSVerse showed that the purified fractions had more than 95% purity among lymphocytes.

TCRbeta rearrangements were sequenced from genomic DNA using the immunoSEQ assay at survey resolution. From the authors' description of their analysis: In the TCR sequencing data, the lowest productive clonotype frequency that could be detected was 2.59 x 10-5. Only productive TCRbeta rearrangements, meaning sequences that were complete and in-frame, were kept for the analyses. Sample clonality was computed as Simpson clonality in the immunoSEQ Analyzer version 3.0. Based on frequency, clones were grouped as very rare, small, medium, large (1-20%) or hyperexpanded (>20%). Generation probabilities were estimated with OLGA 1.2.3, V-gene circos plots were made with VDJtools, specificities were looked up in VDJdb, and CDR3 motifs were identified with GLIPH. TCRdb obtained this table from immuneACCESS and retained in-frame rearrangements with V and J assigned. These tables miss some clones; where compared with another copy, unresolved V genes account for less than half of the shortfall, and the remainder is unexplained. The DNA gave D and trimming, while V, J and clone size come from that table. Counted in this sample were around 30,000 clones; around 76% of them appeared once. Together, the top ten hold approximately 2.4% of the sample.

According to the germline V gene, CDR1 reads SGHRS and CDR2 reads YFSETQ. V and J lose 1 base and 6 bases, and a span of 8 bases separates them. The CDR3 covers 13 residues, taking in both the cysteine and the phenylalanine. Only the CDR3 portion is preserved as DNA: 39 bases, with reading frame beginning at the first base. With respect to this clone: This receptor's antigen is unknown. No qualities accompany the bases; no much larger clone lies one base away.

General findings and caveats noted by the study authors: Greater clonality appeared to be present in CD4-sorted patient repertoires than in healthy CD4+ repertoires, and the difference was retained after the putative leukemic clones were removed. Enrichment of TRBV06-family usage was observed among the top patient clones (8/27) relative to healthy controls (2/35). Data were not HLA-matched; higher clonality in CD4+ versus CD8+ T-LGLL could reflect the relatively small sample size. Main leukemic clonotypes were private to each patient, although 25% to 30% appeared at low frequency in other patients' non-leukemic repertoires.

Buffy coats from 35 to 45 blood donors, supplied by the Finnish Red Cross blood service, were used as healthy controls. All TCR-sequenced material derived from peripheral blood: patient blood samples and healthy donor buffy coats. Ficoll-Hypaque gradient centrifugation was used to isolate peripheral blood mononuclear cells. CD4+ cells were purified magnetically from the buffy coats of healthy controls. Genomic DNA was extracted using the Gentra Puregene Cell and Tissue kit, and a Qubit 2.0 fluorometer was used to quantify it. Input material: CD4+ T cells from blood buffy coats. Here the chain combines TRBV5-1 and TRBJ1-5; perhaps TRBD1 is the D gene, with 5 bases matching. The receptor comes from a human donor in good health. The CDR3 has the sequence CASSLYGGQPQHF. The nucleotide sequence is given as TGCGCCAGCAGCTTGTATGGGGGTCAGCCCCAGCATTTT. Here the CDR3 is joined to the reference TRBV5-1 and TRBJ1-5 genes, and the full variable domain is: KAGVTQTPRYLIKTRGQQVTLSCSPISGHRSVSWYQQTPGQGLQFLFEYFSETQRNKGNFPGRFSGRQFSNSRSEMNVSTLELGDSALYLCASSLYGGQPQHFGDGTRLSIL.